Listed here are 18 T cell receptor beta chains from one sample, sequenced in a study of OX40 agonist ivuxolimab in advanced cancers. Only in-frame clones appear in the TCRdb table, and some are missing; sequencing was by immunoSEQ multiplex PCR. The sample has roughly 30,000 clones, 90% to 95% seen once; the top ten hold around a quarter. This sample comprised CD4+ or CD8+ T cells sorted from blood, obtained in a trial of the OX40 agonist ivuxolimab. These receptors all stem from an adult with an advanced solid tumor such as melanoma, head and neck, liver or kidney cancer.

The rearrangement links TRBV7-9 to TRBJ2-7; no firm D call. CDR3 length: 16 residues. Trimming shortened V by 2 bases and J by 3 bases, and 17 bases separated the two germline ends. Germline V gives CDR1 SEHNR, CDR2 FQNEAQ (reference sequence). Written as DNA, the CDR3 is TGTGCCAGCAGCTTACTGTTCGACACGGAAAGCTACGAGCAGTACTTC. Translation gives CASSLLFDTESYEQYF.

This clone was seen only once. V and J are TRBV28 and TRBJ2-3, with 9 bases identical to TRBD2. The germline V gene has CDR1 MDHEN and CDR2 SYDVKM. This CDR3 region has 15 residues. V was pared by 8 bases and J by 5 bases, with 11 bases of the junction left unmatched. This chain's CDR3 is CASSRGAGGLDTQYF. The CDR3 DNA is TGTGCCAGCTCCAGAGGGGCGGGGGGGCTAGATACGCAGTATTTT.

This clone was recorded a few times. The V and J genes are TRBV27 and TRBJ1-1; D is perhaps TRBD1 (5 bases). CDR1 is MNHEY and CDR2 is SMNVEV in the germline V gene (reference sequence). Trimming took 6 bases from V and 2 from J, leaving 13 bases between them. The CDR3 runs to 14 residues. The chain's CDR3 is CASSLTGPNTEAFF. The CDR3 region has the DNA TGTGCCAGCAGCCTAACAGGACCCAACACTGAAGCTTTCTTT.

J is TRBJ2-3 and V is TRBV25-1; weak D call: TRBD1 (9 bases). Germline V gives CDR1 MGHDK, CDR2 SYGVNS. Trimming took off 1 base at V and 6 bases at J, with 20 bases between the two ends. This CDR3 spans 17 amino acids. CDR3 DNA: TGTGCCAGCAGTGAATTGGGGATTAGCGGGACAGGGGATACGCAGTATTTT. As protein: CASSELGISGTGDTQYF.

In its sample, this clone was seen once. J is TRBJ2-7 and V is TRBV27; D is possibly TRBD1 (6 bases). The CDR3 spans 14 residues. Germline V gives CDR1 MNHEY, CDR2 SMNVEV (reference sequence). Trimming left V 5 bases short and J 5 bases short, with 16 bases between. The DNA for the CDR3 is TGTGCCAGCAGTGAAAGGACAGTAGGAGACGAGCAGTACTTC. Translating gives CASSERTVGDEQYF.

DNA of the CDR3: TGTGCCAGCAGTATTCAGGGGTTAGGGGAGACCCAGTACTTC. Translating it yields CASSIQGLGETQYF. J is TRBJ2-5 and V is TRBV2; maybe TRBD1 (6 bases). The V end lost 5 bases, the J end lost 5 bases, and 15 bases lay between the germline ends. Per the germline V gene, CDR1 is SNHLY and CDR2 is FYNNEI. The CDR3 covers 14 residues.

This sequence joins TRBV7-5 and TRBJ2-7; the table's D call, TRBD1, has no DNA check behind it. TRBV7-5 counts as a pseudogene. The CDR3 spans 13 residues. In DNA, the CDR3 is TGTGCCAGCAGCTTAGCGAGCAGGGTCGAGCAGTACTTC. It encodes CASSLASRVEQYF.

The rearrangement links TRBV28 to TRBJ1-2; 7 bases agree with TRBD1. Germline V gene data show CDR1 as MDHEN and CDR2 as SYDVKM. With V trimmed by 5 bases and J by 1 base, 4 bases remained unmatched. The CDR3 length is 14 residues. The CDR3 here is CASSPGQLNYGYTF. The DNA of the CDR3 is TGTGCCAGCAGTCCGGGACAGCTTAACTATGGCTACACCTTC.

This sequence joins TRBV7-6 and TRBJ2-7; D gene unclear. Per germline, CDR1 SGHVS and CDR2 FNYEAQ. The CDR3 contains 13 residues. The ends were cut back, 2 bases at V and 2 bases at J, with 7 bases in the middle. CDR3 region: CASSLTETYEQYF. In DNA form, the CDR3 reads TGTGCCAGCAGCTTAACTGAAACCTACGAGCAGTACTTC.

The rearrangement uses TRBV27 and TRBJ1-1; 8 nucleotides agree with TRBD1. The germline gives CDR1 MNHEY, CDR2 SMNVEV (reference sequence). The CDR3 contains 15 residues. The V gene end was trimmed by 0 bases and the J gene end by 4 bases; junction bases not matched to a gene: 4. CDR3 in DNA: TGTGCCAGCAGTTTATCCATGACAGGGGTCACTGAAGCTTTCTTT. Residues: CASSLSMTGVTEAFF.

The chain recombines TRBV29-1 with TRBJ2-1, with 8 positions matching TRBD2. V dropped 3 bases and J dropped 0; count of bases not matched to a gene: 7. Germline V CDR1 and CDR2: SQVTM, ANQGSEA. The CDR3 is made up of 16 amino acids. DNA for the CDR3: TGCAGCGTTGATAAACCGGGAGGGAGCTCCTACAATGAGCAGTTCTTC. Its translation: CSVDKPGGSSYNEQFF.

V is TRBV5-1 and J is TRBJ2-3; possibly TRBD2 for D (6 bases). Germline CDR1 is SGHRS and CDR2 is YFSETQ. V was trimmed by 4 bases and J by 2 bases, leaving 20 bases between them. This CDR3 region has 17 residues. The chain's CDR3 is CASSPWAGTSTTDTQYF. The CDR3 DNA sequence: TGCGCCAGCAGCCCCTGGGCGGGGACCTCTACCACAGATACGCAGTATTTT.

DNA for the CDR3: TGTGCCACCAGCAAACCGGGACAGGGGGCTAATCAGCCCCAGCATTTT. This sequence encodes CATSKPGQGANQPQHF. The rearrangement links TRBV15 to TRBJ1-5; 12 nucleotides match TRBD1. CDR1 and CDR2 from the germline V gene are LNHNV and YYDKDF (reference sequence). With V trimmed by 4 bases and J by 4 bases, 5 bases remained unmatched. CDR3 length: 16 amino acids.

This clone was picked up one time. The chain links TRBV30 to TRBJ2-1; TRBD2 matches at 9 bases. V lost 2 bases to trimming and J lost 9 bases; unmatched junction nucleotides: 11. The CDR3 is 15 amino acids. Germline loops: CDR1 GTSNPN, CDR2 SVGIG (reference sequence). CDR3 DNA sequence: TGTGCCTGGAGTCGAGGAGGTAGCGGGAGTAGTGAGCAGTTCTTC. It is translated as CAWSRGGSGSSEQFF.

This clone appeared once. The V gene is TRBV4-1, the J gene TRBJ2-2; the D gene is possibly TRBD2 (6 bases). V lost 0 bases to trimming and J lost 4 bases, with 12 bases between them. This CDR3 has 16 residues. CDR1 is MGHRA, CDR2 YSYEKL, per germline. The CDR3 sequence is CASSQEGLAVTGELFF. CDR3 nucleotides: TGCGCCAGCAGCCAAGAAGGTTTAGCGGTCACCGGGGAGCTGTTTTTT.

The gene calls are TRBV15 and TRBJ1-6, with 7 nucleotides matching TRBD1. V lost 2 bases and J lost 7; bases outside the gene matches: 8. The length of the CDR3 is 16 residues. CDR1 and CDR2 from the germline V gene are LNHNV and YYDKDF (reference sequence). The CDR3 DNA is TGTGCCACCAGCAGAAAACGACAGGGTCCAAATTCACCCCTCCACTTT. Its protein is CATSRKRQGPNSPLHF.

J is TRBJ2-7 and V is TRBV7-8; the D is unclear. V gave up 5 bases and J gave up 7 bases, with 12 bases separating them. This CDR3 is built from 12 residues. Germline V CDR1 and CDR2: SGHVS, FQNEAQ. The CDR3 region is CASSHSMEEQYF. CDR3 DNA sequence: TGTGCCAGCAGCCATTCCATGGAGGAGCAGTACTTC.

CDR3 protein: CAWSPGGARYSYEQYF. CDR3 DNA sequence: TGTGCCTGGAGCCCTGGGGGGGCCCGCTATTCCTACGAGCAGTACTTC. This rearrangement joins TRBV30 to TRBJ2-7; D perhaps matches TRBD2 (7 bases). Trimming stripped 3 bases from V and 1 base from J, with 19 bases between. The CDR3 contains 16 residues. Germline-derived CDR1 and CDR2 are GTSNPN and SVGIG (reference sequence).